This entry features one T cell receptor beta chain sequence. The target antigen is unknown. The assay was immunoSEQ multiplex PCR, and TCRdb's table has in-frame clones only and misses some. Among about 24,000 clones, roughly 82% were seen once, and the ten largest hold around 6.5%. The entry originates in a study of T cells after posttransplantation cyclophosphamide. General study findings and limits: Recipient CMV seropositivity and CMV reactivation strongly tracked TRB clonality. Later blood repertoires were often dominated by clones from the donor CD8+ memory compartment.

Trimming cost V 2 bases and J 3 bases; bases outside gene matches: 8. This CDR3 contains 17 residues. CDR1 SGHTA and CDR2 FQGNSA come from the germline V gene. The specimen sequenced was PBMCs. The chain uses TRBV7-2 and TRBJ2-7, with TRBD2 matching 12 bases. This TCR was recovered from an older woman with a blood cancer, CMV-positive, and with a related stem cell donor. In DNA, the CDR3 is TGTGCCAGCAGCTTAACCACGGGACTAGCGGGCTTCTACGAGCAGTACTTC. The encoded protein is CASSLTTGLAGFYEQYF.